Following are 17 T cell receptor beta chains from one sample sequenced in a study of control samples from healthy donors and cancer patients. Assay: immunoSEQ multiplex PCR; the TCRdb copy retains only in-frame clones and omits some. The table has more than 100,000 clones, 70% to 90% seen once. Sequencing used blood. These receptor sequences come from a man aged 40-55 years in good health.

V gene TRBV10-3 combines with J gene TRBJ1-2, with a weak D call TRBD1 (5 bases). CDR1 is ENHRY, CDR2 SYGVKD, per germline. The CDR3 runs to 17 residues. Between the trimmed V and J ends, which lost 0 bases and 4 bases, there was a span of 18 bases. This chain's CDR3 is CAISESELGTALYGYTF. The CDR3, as DNA: TGTGCCATCAGTGAGTCCGAGTTAGGGACCGCACTCTATGGCTACACCTTC.

CDR3 loop: CASSEWSSGNTIYF. The DNA of the CDR3 is TGTGCCAGCAGTGAATGGTCCTCTGGAAACACCATATATTTT. The chain links TRBV2 to TRBJ1-3; D not certain. CDR1 SNHLY and CDR2 FYNNEI come from the germline V gene. V shed 2 bases and J shed 0 bases, with 5 bases lying between them. There are 14 residues in the CDR3.

V and J are TRBV5-1 and TRBJ1-1; 7 bases line up with TRBD1. CDR3 length: 16 amino acids. Germline V gene data show CDR1 as SGHRS and CDR2 as YFSETQ. The ends lost 3 bases at V and 4 bases at J; junction bases unmatched: 12. The CDR3 nucleotides are TGCGCCAGCAGCTCCAGGGGGGCCTTAGCCCCCACTGAAGCTTTCTTT. This encodes CASSSRGALAPTEAFF.

The chain joins TRBV14 to TRBJ1-6, with D possibly being TRBD1 (5 bases). The germline V gene has CDR1 SGHDN and CDR2 FVKESK. This CDR3 has 14 amino acids. The V gene lost 2 bases and the J gene lost 7 bases, with 9 bases spanning the gap. The CDR3 spells CASSQLTVNSPLHF. Written as DNA, the CDR3 is TGTGCCAGCAGCCAACTGACAGTGAATTCACCCCTCCACTTT.

This clone was seen a few times. CDR3 DNA: TGCGCCAGCAGCTTGGCGACGGGGTGGGGCACCGGGGAGCTGTTTTTT. It yields the protein CASSLATGWGTGELFF. The V call is TRBV5-1, the J call TRBJ2-2; weak D call: TRBD2 (5 bases). Per germline, CDR1 SGHRS and CDR2 YFSETQ. This CDR3 has 16 amino acids. V lost 0 bases, J lost 4 bases, and 13 bases lay in between.

The chain couples TRBV27 to TRBJ1-3, with TRBD1 matching 9 bases. The CDR3 is made up of 17 amino acids. The germline V gene encodes CDR1 MNHEY and CDR2 SMNVEV (reference sequence). V trimming: 2 bases; J trimming: 3 bases; junction bases outside the gene matches: 8. The CDR3 protein is CASSLPTQGADGNTIYF. The CDR3 DNA reads TGTGCCAGCAGTTTACCTACACAGGGGGCGGATGGAAACACCATATATTTT.

This chain links TRBV14 with TRBJ1-6; perhaps TRBD1 as D (5 bases). Germline CDR1 SGHDN, CDR2 FVKESK. This CDR3 spans 14 amino acids. Deletions cut 0 bases from V and 7 bases from J, with 7 bases between. The CDR3 bases are TGTGCCAGCAGCCAAGATTGGGGGAATTCACCCCTCCACTTT. It codes for CASSQDWGNSPLHF.

The chain recombines TRBV6-5 with TRBJ1-1, with D possibly being TRBD1 (5 bases). The CDR3 consists of 15 residues. CDR1 and CDR2 (germline): MNHEY, SVGAGI. V lost 6 bases, J lost 4 bases, and 18 bases lay in between. In nucleotides, the CDR3 is TGTGCCAGCAGCCAATATGGGGGAATCGGCACTGAAGCTTTCTTT. This gives the protein CASSQYGGIGTEAFF.

Points on this clone: This CDR3 is missing its conserved last phenylalanine or tryptophan, likely due to a read error. The chain joins TRBV11-3 to TRBJ1-1; D unresolved. V was clipped by 0 bases and J by 1 base, with 6 bases between them. The CDR3 has 14 amino acids. Germline V gives CDR1 SGHNT, CDR2 YENEEA. The CDR3 region has the DNA TGTGCCAGCAGCTTAGATGAGGGGAACACTGAAGCTTTCCTT. Protein sequence: CASSLDEGNTEAFL.

This rearrangement joins TRBV5-6 to TRBJ1-5; 8 positions match TRBD1. This CDR3 contains 15 residues. Germline lookup yields CDR1 SGHDT and CDR2 YYEEEE. Unmatched junction bases numbered 10, after V lost 4 bases and J lost 7 bases. CDR3 loop: CASSNTDRGYQPQHF. The DNA for the CDR3 is TGTGCCAGCAGCAACACTGACAGGGGATACCAGCCCCAGCATTTT.

The chain recombines TRBV9 with TRBJ1-2, with D possibly matching TRBD1 (5 bases). CDR1 and CDR2 (germline): SGDLS, YYNGEE. The germline V and J ends were trimmed by 0 bases and 5 bases, with 14 bases remaining between them. This CDR3 is built from 15 residues. For the CDR3, the DNA is TGTGCCAGCAGCGTAGCTTTGGGGGAGTGGTATGGCTACACCTTC. Amino acid sequence: CASSVALGEWYGYTF.

In the case of this clone: The DNA is left out, because the CDR3 cannot be placed on it with certainty; the CDR3 is given as TCRdb lists it. The CDR3 loop reads CASSLGSSGHGFYGYTF. This sequence joins TRBV7-2 and TRBJ1-2. The CDR3 has 17 amino acids, counting both end residues. In germline, CDR1 is SGHTA, CDR2 FQGNSA.

The rearrangement links TRBV6-5 to TRBJ2-7; 9 bases are a match to TRBD2. Germline-derived CDR1 and CDR2 are MNHEY and SVGAGI. This CDR3 region has 15 residues. V shed 5 bases and J 5 bases; nucleotides not matched to a gene: 10. In DNA, the CDR3 is TGTGCCAGCAGTAACCCGCGGGGGGGCCTCCACGAGCAGTACTTC. The encoded protein is CASSNPRGGLHEQYF.

The V gene is TRBV4-3, the J gene TRBJ2-1, with D possibly being TRBD2 (6 bases). Trimming removed 0 bases at V and 7 bases at J, with 22 bases between. The germline CDR1 and CDR2 sequences are LGHNA and YSLEER. The CDR3 is 18 amino acids. This chain's CDR3 is CASSQDRSQYSGGNEQFF. CDR3 nucleotide sequence: TGCGCCAGCAGCCAAGATCGATCACAGTACTCCGGGGGTAATGAGCAGTTCTTC.

The chain links TRBV24-1 to TRBJ1-5, with 7 positions matching TRBD1. Germline lookup yields CDR1 KGHDR and CDR2 SFDVKD. With 4 bases clipped from V and 1 base from J, the junction kept 0 bases outside the gene matches. The CDR3 runs to 14 residues. The CDR3 reads CATSEGQSNQPQHF. CDR3 in DNA: TGTGCCACCAGTGAGGGACAGAGCAATCAGCCCCAGCATTTT.

The chain carries TRBV12-3 or TRBV12-4 and TRBJ1-2; TRBD1 agrees at 8 bases. Unmatched junction bases numbered 3, after V lost 3 bases and J lost 6 bases. The CDR3 contains 13 residues. The CDR3: CASSLNRGDGYTF. The CDR3 DNA is TGTGCCAGCAGTTTGAACAGGGGGGATGGCTACACCTTC.

The chain has TRBV24-1 and TRBJ1-4; 9 bases are a match to TRBD1. V shed 4 bases, J shed 1 base, and the junction held 6 bases outside the gene matches. CDR1 is KGHDR, CDR2 SFDVKD, per germline. This CDR3 contains 17 residues. The CDR3 nucleotides are TGTGCCACCAGTGACCCGGGACAGGGATTAACTAATGAAAAACTGTTTTTT. This gives the protein CATSDPGQGLTNEKLFF.